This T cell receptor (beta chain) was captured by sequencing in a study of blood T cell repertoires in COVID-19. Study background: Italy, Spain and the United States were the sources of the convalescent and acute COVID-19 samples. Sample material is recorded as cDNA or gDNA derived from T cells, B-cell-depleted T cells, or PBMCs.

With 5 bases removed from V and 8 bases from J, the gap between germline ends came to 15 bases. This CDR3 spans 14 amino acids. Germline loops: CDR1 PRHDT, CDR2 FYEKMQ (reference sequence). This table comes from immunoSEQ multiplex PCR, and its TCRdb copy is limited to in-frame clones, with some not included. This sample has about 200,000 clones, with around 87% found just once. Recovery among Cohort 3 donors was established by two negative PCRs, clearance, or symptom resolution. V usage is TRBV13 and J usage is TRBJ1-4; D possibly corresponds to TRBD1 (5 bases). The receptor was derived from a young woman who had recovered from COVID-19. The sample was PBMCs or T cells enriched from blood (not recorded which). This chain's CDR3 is CASSLAGGGEKLFF. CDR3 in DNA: TGTGCCAGCAGCCTCGCGGGGGGAGGAGAAAAACTGTTTTTT.